The 19 T cell receptor beta chains below all came from one sample that was sequenced in a study of blood T cell repertoires in COVID-19 (TCRdb year 2020). The library relied on the immunoSEQ multiplex PCR assay. The source is immuneACCESS, and TCRdb retained only in-frame sequences with V and J called. Part of the clones is not carried over; for the studies checked, unresolved V genes explain less than half of this, and the remainder is unexplained. The sample profile shows around 70,000 clones; around 80% of them were found once. The top ten constitute roughly 9.8% of the sample. The specimen sequenced was peripheral blood. The receptors derive from a woman between 45 and 65 years old with acute or convalescent COVID-19.

This clone has a handful of counts. The chain employs TRBV6-5 and TRBJ2-1, with D unresolved. V dropped 0 bases and J dropped 12 bases, with 12 bases sitting between them. This CDR3 comprises 13 residues. The germline CDR1 and CDR2 sequences are MNHEY and SVGAGI. The DNA of the CDR3 is TGTGCCAGCAGTTACTCCCCGGTAGTCGGGCAGTTCTTC. It specifies CASSYSPVVGQFF.

The rearrangement joins TRBV4-2 to TRBJ1-2; D remains unclear. Germline V lookup: CDR1 LGHNA, CDR2 YNFKEQ. V was pared by 0 bases and J by 5 bases, with 13 bases between. CDR3 length: 15 amino acids. The CDR3 loop is CASSQEVGRGYGYTF. The CDR3 coding sequence is TGTGCCAGCAGCCAAGAGGTAGGGAGAGGATATGGCTACACCTTC.

The table lists this clone with a few counts. V gene TRBV2 combines with J gene TRBJ1-1, with D maybe TRBD1 (5 bases). The CDR3 loop spans 14 amino acids. Germline loops: CDR1 SNHLY, CDR2 FYNNEI. Between the trimmed V and J ends, which lost 3 bases and 0 bases, there was a span of 8 bases. This CDR3 is CASSEAGMNTEAFF. The CDR3 DNA sequence: TGTGCCAGCAGTGAGGCAGGGATGAACACTGAAGCTTTCTTT.

V usage is TRBV7-2 and J usage is TRBJ2-3; 9 bases map to TRBD1. V shed 5 bases and J 0 bases; nucleotides not matched to a gene: 9. Germline CDR1 and CDR2: SGHTA and FQGNSA. The CDR3 totals 17 residues. In DNA form, the CDR3 reads TGTGCCAGCAGCCTTACAGGGGGCGCGATCAGCACAGATACGCAGTATTTT. It yields the protein CASSLTGGAISTDTQYF. The variable domain in full, with the rest retrieved from reference TRBV7-2 and TRBJ2-3, is GAGVSQSPSNKVTEKGKDVELRCDPISGHTALYWYRQSLGQGLEFLIYFQGNSAPDKSGLPSDRFSAERTGGSVSTLTIQRTQQEDSAVYLCASSLTGGAISTDTQYFGPGTRLTVL.

The chain joins TRBV11-2 to TRBJ2-1, with 10 nucleotides matching TRBD2. Germline lookup yields CDR1 SGHAT and CDR2 FQNNGV. V lost 1 base to trimming and J lost 5 bases; unmatched junction nucleotides: 5. The CDR3 extends over 16 amino acids. CDR3: CASSLGGTSANNEQFF. Written as DNA, the CDR3 is TGTGCCAGCAGCTTAGGCGGGACTAGCGCTAACAATGAGCAGTTCTTC.

The V gene is TRBV11-2, the J gene TRBJ2-1, with 10 positions matching TRBD2. J lost 7 bases, V lost 1 base, and 16 bases had no gene match. This CDR3 is 19 amino acids long. Germline V CDR1 and CDR2: SGHAT, FQNNGV. The CDR3 DNA is TGTGCCAGCAGCTTAGTAGTATCGCGTAATAGCGGGAGGTTTAATGAGCAGTTCTTC. As protein: CASSLVVSRNSGRFNEQFF.

V usage is TRBV6-6 and J usage is TRBJ1-1; D is possibly TRBD1 (5 bases). V lost 3 bases and J lost 6, with 8 bases in between. Germline CDR1 MNHNY, CDR2 SVGAGI (reference sequence). This CDR3 is built from 12 residues. The CDR3 coding sequence is TGTGCCAGCAGTTATCGGGGGTCTGAAGCTTTCTTT. Translating it yields CASSYRGSEAFF.

The rearrangement links TRBV5-5 to TRBJ2-5; TRBD2 aligns across 10 bases. Germline V gene sequence: CDR1 SGHKS, CDR2 YYEKEE (reference sequence). V lost 1 base to trimming and J lost 3 bases; unmatched junction nucleotides: 9. The CDR3 totals 17 residues. The CDR3: CASSLLSSGRGKETQYF. In DNA form, the CDR3 reads TGTGCCAGCAGCTTGTTATCTAGCGGGAGAGGGAAAGAGACCCAGTACTTC.

This chain joins TRBV5-4 and TRBJ1-2; D might be TRBD1 (5 bases). The CDR3 has 12 amino acids. Germline CDR1 reads SGHNT; CDR2 reads YYREEE (reference sequence). V lost 1 base and J lost 4, with 5 bases in between. DNA of the CDR3: TGTGCCAGCAGCTTGACAGGCTATGGCTACACCTTC. The encoded protein is CASSLTGYGYTF.

Turning to this clone: Other DNA sequences in this specimen translate into the identical CDR3. The chain is built from TRBV11-2 and TRBJ2-3, with D possibly matching TRBD2 (5 bases). The CDR3 consists of 16 residues. CDR1 SGHAT and CDR2 FQNNGV come from the germline V gene. V lost 6 bases, J lost 2 bases, and 18 bases lay in between. The CDR3 reads CASSQLTGVVTDTQYF. CDR3 nucleotides: TGTGCCAGCAGTCAACTAACCGGGGTGGTCACAGATACGCAGTATTTT.

V gene TRBV18 combines with J gene TRBJ2-4; unclear D gene. The V end was cut by 3 bases, the J end by 4 bases, with 7 bases between. Germline V lookup: CDR1 KGHSH, CDR2 LQKENI. The CDR3 loop spans 13 amino acids. CDR3 bases: TGTGCCAGCTCACCGCAGACTAAAAACATTCAGTACTTC. It codes for CASSPQTKNIQYF.

J is TRBJ2-2 and V is TRBV7-8; 9 positions agree with TRBD2. The junction had 9 bases not matched to a gene; V was cut back by 5 bases and J by 5 bases. Germline values: CDR1 SGHVS, CDR2 FQNEAQ. The CDR3 is 16 amino acids. DNA of the CDR3: TGTGCCAGCAGCATTAGCGGGGGACCGGGGACCGGGGAGCTGTTTTTT. As protein: CASSISGGPGTGELFF.

The rearrangement joins TRBV7-2 to TRBJ1-2; 7 positions agree with TRBD1. Trimming removed 3 bases from V and 8 bases from J; junction bases left unmatched: 12. Germline CDR1 reads SGHTA; CDR2 reads FQGNSA. This CDR3 has 15 residues. This CDR3 is CASSLVGDSPRGYTF. The CDR3 DNA reads as TGTGCCAGCAGCTTGGTCGGGGACAGCCCAAGGGGCTACACCTTC.

The rearrangement joins TRBV6-1 to TRBJ1-6; possible D gene TRBD1, 5 bases. There are 14 residues in the CDR3. Germline assignment: CDR1 MNHNS and CDR2 SASEGT. The germline V and J ends were trimmed by 3 bases and 10 bases, with 13 bases remaining between them. CDR3 region: CASSESGGGSPLHF. Here the CDR3 DNA reads TGTGCCAGCAGTGAGTCCGGGGGAGGATCACCCCTCCACTTT.

The gene calls are TRBV5-1 and TRBJ1-5, with 8 nucleotides matching TRBD1. This CDR3 spans 14 amino acids. Per germline, CDR1 SGHRS and CDR2 YFSETQ. The V segment lost 5 bases and the J segment 6 bases; nucleotides outside the gene matches: 7. CDR3 sequence (DNA): TGCGCCAGCAGTACGACAGGGGAGGGTCAGCCCCAGCATTTT. It translates to CASSTTGEGQPQHF.

The chain recombines TRBV12-3 or TRBV12-4 with TRBJ2-2, with a weak D call TRBD2 (5 bases). V shed 6 bases and J shed 8 bases, with 10 bases lying between them. This CDR3 has 12 amino acids. The CDR3 DNA is TGTGCCAGCAGCCAGGAGGCAGGGGAGCTGTTTTTT. It is translated as CASSQEAGELFF.

This chain links TRBV3-1 (or the pseudogene TRBV3-2) with TRBJ2-1, with D maybe TRBD1 (5 bases). Trimming stripped 0 bases from V and 7 bases from J, with 13 bases between. There are 15 residues in the CDR3. Germline V gene data show CDR1 as LGHDT and CDR2 as YNNKEL (reference sequence). Here the CDR3 reads CASSQDEQVGNEQFF. The CDR3 region has the DNA TGTGCCAGCAGCCAAGACGAACAGGTGGGGAATGAGCAGTTCTTC.

The V and J genes are TRBV4-3 and TRBJ2-5, with D tentatively TRBD1 (7 bases). The CDR3 spans 16 residues. The V gene's germline CDR1 is LGHNA and CDR2 YSLEER. Deletions cut 4 bases from V and 5 bases from J, with 20 bases between. The CDR3 DNA follows: TGCGCCAGCAGCCCCTCCCCGGCAGGGGGGTTGGAGACCCAGTACTTC. Translating it yields CASSPSPAGGLETQYF.

This chain joins TRBV24-1 and TRBJ2-1, with 9 bases aligning to TRBD1. J was trimmed by 1 base and V by 6 bases; bases with no gene match: 6. The CDR3 extends over 16 amino acids. Germline-derived CDR1 and CDR2 are KGHDR and SFDVKD. CDR3 region: CATSRGTGISYNEQFF. CDR3 in DNA: TGTGCCACCAGTAGGGGGACAGGGATATCCTACAATGAGCAGTTCTTC.